This TCR beta chain was observed in a study of identical twins. Whole-study results and caveats: The models systematically underestimated how much out-of-frame TCR alpha was shared in monozygotic twins. Abundant beta clonotypes from cord blood bore fewer insertions; memory repertoires lacked this pattern. Low generation-probability sequences were in excess among twin-shared out-of-frame alpha sequences.

This clonotype was observed a single time. Its antigen is unidentified. The V and J ends lost 7 bases and 3 bases respectively, with 17 bases between them. The CDR3 consists of 16 residues. Per germline, CDR1 KGHDR and CDR2 SFDVKD. Unique molecular identifiers were present on cDNA, and template switching added a universal primer site. TCRdb reprocessed the 5' RACE reads with MiXCR, giving one entry per CDR3 protein. Altogether some 570,000 distinct CDR3 sequences are present, about 20% being singletons, with the ten largest covering 0.45% to 0.5%. The same data also contributed to another study, on yellow fever vaccine responses in identical twins.

The material sequenced was CD4+ T cells sorted from blood. This sequence was found in a woman between 18 and 29 years old in good health. The chain recombines TRBV24-1 with TRBJ2-2; D assignment may be TRBD1 or TRBD2 (5 bases each). The CDR3 loop reads CATSSLGTEYTGELFF. The CDR3, as DNA: TGTGCCACCAGCTCACTCGGGACGGAATACACCGGGGAGCTGTTTTTT.